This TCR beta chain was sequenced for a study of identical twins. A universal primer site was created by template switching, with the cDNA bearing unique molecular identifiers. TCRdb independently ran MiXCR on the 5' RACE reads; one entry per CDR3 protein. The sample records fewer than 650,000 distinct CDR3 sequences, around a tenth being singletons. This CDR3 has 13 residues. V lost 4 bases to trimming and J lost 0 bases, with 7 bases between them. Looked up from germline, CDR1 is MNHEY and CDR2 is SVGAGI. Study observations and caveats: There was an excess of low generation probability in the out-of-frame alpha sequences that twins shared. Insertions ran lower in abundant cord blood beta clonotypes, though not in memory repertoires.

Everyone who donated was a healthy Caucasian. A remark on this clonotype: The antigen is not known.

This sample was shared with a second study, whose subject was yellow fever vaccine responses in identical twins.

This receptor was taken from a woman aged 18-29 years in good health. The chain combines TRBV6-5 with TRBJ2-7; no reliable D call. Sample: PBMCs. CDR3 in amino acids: CASSSSRSYEQYF. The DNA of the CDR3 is TGTGCCAGCAGTTCTTCCCGCTCCTACGAGCAGTACTTC.